What follows are 14 T cell receptor beta chains derived from one specimen sequenced in a study of blood T cells in healthy people across ages. Primers used in a second PCR of about 7 to 12 cycles were a sample-barcoded 5' primer and a J-beta primer mix. TCRdb passed the 5' RACE reads through MiXCR, listing each CDR3 protein once. The sample yields fewer than 2,000,000 distinct CDR3 sequences, roughly two fifths seen once. Sequencing input: blood. These receptors all stem from a human donor in good health.

This clonotype was observed once. The chain couples TRBV12-5 to TRBJ2-3, with TRBD2 identical over 10 bases. The CDR3 runs 15 residues. V shed 6 bases, J shed 4 bases, and the junction held 7 bases outside the gene matches. In germline, CDR1 is LGHNT, CDR2 FRNRAP. CDR3 loop: CASGLSGGGPDTQYF. The CDR3 DNA reads as TGTGCTAGTGGACTAAGCGGGGGGGGACCAGATACGCAGTATTTT. Drawing the rest from reference TRBV12-5 and TRBJ2-3, the complete variable domain is DARVTQTPRHKVTEMGQEVTMRCQPILGHNTVFWYRQTMMQGLELLAYFRNRAPLDDSGMPKDRFSAEMPDATLATLKIQPSEPRDSAVYFCASGLSGGGPDTQYFGPGTRLTVL.

The chain joins TRBV2 to TRBJ2-7, with TRBD1 as a possible D gene (5 bases). The CDR3 sequence is 13 residues long. Germline CDR1 is SNHLY and CDR2 is FYNNEI. Between the trimmed V and J ends, which lost 5 bases and 2 bases, there was a span of 10 bases. CDR3 in DNA: TGTGCCAGCAGTACGACAGTTCCCTACGAGCAGTACTTC. This codes for CASSTTVPYEQYF.

The chain combines TRBV2 with TRBJ2-5; 7 bases fit TRBD1. Trimming at V came to 6 bases and at J to 0 bases, leaving 4 bases not matched to a gene. The V gene's germline CDR1 is SNHLY and CDR2 FYNNEI. The CDR3 loop spans 14 amino acids. CDR3 in DNA: TGTGCCAGCAGGACAGGGATGTACCAAGAGACCCAGTACTTC. Amino acids: CASRTGMYQETQYF.

The CDR3: CASSYTDRANTEAFF. CDR3 sequence (DNA): TGTGCCAGCAGCTATACAGACAGGGCCAACACTGAAGCTTTCTTT. This chain links TRBV9 with TRBJ1-1, with 7 bases matching TRBD1. There are 15 residues in the CDR3. V lost 4 bases to trimming and J lost 2 bases; unmatched junction nucleotides: 8. Germline V gives CDR1 SGDLS, CDR2 YYNGEE.

The chain recombines TRBV6-2 or TRBV6-3 with TRBJ1-5; D may be TRBD1 (6 bases). This CDR3 has 18 amino acids. Germline values: CDR1 MNHEY, CDR2 SVGEGT. Trimming removed 0 bases from V and 6 bases from J, with 21 bases in between. In DNA form, the CDR3 reads TGTGCCAGCAGTTACTCCTACAGGGTCAGCCTAGTAAGTCAGCCCCAGCATTTT. This codes for CASSYSYRVSLVSQPQHF.

V gene TRBV5-5 combines with J gene TRBJ1-3, with D hard to call. The germline gives CDR1 SGHKS, CDR2 YYEKEE (reference sequence). Trimming removed 4 bases from V and 0 bases from J, with 17 bases in between. The CDR3 spans 17 residues. CDR3 coding DNA: TGTGCCAGCAGCCGTAGTACTGCAGCCCTCTCTGGAAACACCATATATTTT. This translates into CASSRSTAALSGNTIYF.

The V and J genes are TRBV7-2 and TRBJ2-5; 8 bases line up with TRBD2. This CDR3 has 17 amino acids. J gave up 1 base and V 7 bases, and 14 bases lay outside the gene matches. Germline V CDR1 and CDR2: SGHTA, FQGNSA. In DNA, the CDR3 is TGTGCCAGCACCCAATACGGGCGGGGGGTCGTCCAAGAGACCCAGTACTTC. It encodes CASTQYGRGVVQETQYF.

This clonotype was found once. CDR3 DNA: TGTGCCACCCTCCCTCCCTACGGGGACAATGAGCAGTTCTTC. Translated: CATLPPYGDNEQFF. The rearrangement uses TRBV28 and TRBJ2-1; D may be TRBD2 (5 bases). The germline V gene encodes CDR1 MDHEN and CDR2 SYDVKM. The V end was cut by 10 bases, the J end by 5 bases, with 18 bases between. This CDR3 is 14 amino acids long. Together with reference TRBV28 and TRBJ2-1, the CDR3 gives the full variable domain: DVKVTQSSRYLVKRTGEKVFLECVQDMDHENMFWYRQDPGLGLRLIYFSYDVKMKEKGDIPEGYSVSREKKERFSLILESASTNQTSMYLCATLPPYGDNEQFFGPGTRLTVL.

The chain has TRBV7-9 and TRBJ2-3, with unresolved D. CDR3 length: 12 residues. The V and J ends lost 6 bases and 1 base respectively, with 5 bases between them. Per germline, CDR1 SEHNR and CDR2 FQNEAQ (reference sequence). The CDR3 here is CASRLRTDTQYF. Written as DNA, the CDR3 is TGTGCCAGCAGACTTCGCACAGATACGCAGTATTTT.

The chain employs TRBV24-1 and TRBJ1-4; TRBD1 aligns across 7 bases. Trimming cost V 5 bases and J 8 bases; bases outside gene matches: 4. The germline CDR1 and CDR2 sequences are KGHDR and SFDVKD. The CDR3 is made up of 13 amino acids. CDR3 bases: TGTGCCACCAGTGCCCCACAGGGGGAAAAACTGTTTTTT. This sequence encodes CATSAPQGEKLFF.

Comments on this clonotype: This sequence may be a read error, since a much larger clone differs from it by one base. V gene TRBV12-3 or TRBV12-4 combines with J gene TRBJ2-4; D not resolved. V was pared by 2 bases and J by 13 bases, with 15 bases between. This CDR3 region has 13 residues. The chain's CDR3 is CASSLLLYNEQYF. The CDR3 coding sequence is TGTGCCAGCAGTTTATTACTTTACAATGAGCAGTACTTC.

There are a few counts of this clonotype. V gene TRBV5-1 combines with J gene TRBJ2-5; TRBD1 aligns across 10 bases. With V trimmed by 4 bases and J by 11 bases, 17 bases remained unmatched. Germline V gene lookup returns CDR1 SGHRS and CDR2 YFSETQ. The CDR3 length is 16 residues. CDR3 sequence reads: CASSPQTGGASREQYF. CDR3 sequence (DNA): TGCGCCAGCAGCCCCCAGACAGGGGGCGCATCGAGGGAGCAGTACTTC.

Turning to this clonotype: An end of the junction differs from the germline gene, which may be a read error. The chain has TRBV4-1 and TRBJ2-7, with a weak D call TRBD1 (6 bases). The CDR3 length is 15 residues. Per the germline V gene, CDR1 is MGHRA and CDR2 is YSYEKL. The CDR3 reads CASSQDQGQDYEHYF. The CDR3 DNA reads as TGCGCCAGCAGCCAAGATCAGGGGCAAGACTACGAGCACTACTTC.

CDR3: CASSTQTLAGGVDTQYF. The CDR3 region has the DNA TGTGCCAGCAGCACCCAGACACTAGCGGGGGGGGTAGATACGCAGTATTTT. This chain connects TRBV28 to TRBJ2-3, with 13 bases that match TRBD2. The CDR3 spans 17 residues. Per germline, CDR1 MDHEN and CDR2 SYDVKM. The V segment lost 6 bases and the J segment 5 bases; nucleotides outside the gene matches: 11.